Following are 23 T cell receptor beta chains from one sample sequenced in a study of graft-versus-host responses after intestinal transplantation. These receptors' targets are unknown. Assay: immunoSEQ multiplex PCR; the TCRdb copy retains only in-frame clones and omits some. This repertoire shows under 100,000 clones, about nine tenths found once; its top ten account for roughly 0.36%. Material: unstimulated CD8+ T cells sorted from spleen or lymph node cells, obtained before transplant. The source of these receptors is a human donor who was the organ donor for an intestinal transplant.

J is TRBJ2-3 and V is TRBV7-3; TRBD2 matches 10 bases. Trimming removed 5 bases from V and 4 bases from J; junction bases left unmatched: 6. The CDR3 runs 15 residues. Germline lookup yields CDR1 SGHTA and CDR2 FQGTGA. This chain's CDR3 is CASSPTSGVSDTQYF. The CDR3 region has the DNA TGTGCCAGCAGCCCTACTAGCGGGGTTTCAGATACGCAGTATTTT.

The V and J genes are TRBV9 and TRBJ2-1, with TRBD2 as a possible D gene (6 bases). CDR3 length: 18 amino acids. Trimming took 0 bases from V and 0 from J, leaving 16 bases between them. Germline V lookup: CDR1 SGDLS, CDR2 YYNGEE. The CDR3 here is CASSVERGIWSSYNEQFF. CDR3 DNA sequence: TGTGCCAGCAGCGTAGAGCGCGGGATCTGGAGCTCCTACAATGAGCAGTTCTTC.

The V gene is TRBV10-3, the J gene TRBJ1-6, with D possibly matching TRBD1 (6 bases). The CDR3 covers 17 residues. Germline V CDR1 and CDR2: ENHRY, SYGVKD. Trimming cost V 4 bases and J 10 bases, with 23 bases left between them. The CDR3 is CAISAPLGTLTQSPLHF. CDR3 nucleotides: TGTGCCATCAGTGCCCCTCTAGGGACACTCACCCAGTCACCCCTCCACTTT.

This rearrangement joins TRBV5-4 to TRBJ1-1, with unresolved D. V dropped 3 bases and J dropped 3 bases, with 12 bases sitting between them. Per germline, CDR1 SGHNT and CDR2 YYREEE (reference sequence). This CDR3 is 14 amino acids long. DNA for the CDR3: TGTGCCAGCAGCTCAGAGGCGGGCTACACTGAAGCTTTCTTT. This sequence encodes CASSSEAGYTEAFF.

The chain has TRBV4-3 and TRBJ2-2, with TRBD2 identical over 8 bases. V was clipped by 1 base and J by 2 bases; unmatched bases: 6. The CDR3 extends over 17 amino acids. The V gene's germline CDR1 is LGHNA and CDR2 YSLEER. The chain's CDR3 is CASSQGGGGPNTGELFF. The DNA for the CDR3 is TGCGCCAGCAGCCAAGGAGGCGGGGGGCCTAACACCGGGGAGCTGTTTTTT.

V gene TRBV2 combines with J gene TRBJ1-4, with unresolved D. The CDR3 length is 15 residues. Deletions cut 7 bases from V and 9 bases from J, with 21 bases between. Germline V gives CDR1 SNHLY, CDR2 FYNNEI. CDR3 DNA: TGTGCCAGCATTACGGGCCCCTCCGGGGTGAAAAAACTGTTTTTT. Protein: CASITGPSGVKKLFF.

The CDR3: CASSLGGWETQYF. The CDR3 DNA follows: TGTGCCAGCAGCTTGGGAGGATGGGAGACCCAGTACTTC. V usage is TRBV5-6 and J usage is TRBJ2-5, with D uncertain. Trimming pared 0 bases from V and 5 bases from J, leaving 8 bases between. CDR1 is SGHDT and CDR2 is YYEEEE in the germline V gene. The CDR3 spans 13 residues.

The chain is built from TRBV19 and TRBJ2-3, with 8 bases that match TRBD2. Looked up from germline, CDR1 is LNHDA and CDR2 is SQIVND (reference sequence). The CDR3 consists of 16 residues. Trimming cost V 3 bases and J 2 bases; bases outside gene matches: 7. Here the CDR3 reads CASSILGGAVTDTQYF. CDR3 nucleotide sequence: TGTGCCAGTAGTATCCTCGGGGGGGCCGTCACAGATACGCAGTATTTT. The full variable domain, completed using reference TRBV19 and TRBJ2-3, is DGGITQSPKYLFRKEGQNVTLSCEQNLNHDAMYWYRQDPGQGLRLIYYSQIVNDFQKGDIAEGYSVSREKKESFPLTVTSAQKNPTAFYLCASSILGGAVTDTQYFGPGTRLTVL.

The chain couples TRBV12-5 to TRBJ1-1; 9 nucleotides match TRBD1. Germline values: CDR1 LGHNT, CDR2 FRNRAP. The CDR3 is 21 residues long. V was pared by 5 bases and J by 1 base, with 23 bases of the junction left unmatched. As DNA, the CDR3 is TGTGCTAGTGGTACATCATTCCGGTCGGAAAGGGACAGGGCATGGAACACTGAAGCTTTCTTT. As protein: CASGTSFRSERDRAWNTEAFF.

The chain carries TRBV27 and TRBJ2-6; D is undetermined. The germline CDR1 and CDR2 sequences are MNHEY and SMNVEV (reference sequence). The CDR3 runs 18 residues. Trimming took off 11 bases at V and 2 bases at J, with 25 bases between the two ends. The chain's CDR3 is CAPCVRRRGPTGANVLTF. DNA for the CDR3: TGTGCCCCTTGCGTCCGGAGACGAGGTCCGACTGGGGCCAACGTCCTGACTTTC.

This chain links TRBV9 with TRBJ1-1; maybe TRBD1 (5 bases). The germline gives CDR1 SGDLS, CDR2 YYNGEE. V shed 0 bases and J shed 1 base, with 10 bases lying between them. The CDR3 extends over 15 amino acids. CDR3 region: CASSVDRGTNTEAFF. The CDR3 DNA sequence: TGTGCCAGCAGCGTAGATAGGGGCACGAACACTGAAGCTTTCTTT.

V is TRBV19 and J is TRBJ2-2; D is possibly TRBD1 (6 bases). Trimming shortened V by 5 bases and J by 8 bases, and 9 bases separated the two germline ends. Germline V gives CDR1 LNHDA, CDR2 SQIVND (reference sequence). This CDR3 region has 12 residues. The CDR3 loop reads CASSEGTGELFF. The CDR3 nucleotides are TGTGCCAGTAGTGAGGGGACAGGGGAGCTGTTTTTT.

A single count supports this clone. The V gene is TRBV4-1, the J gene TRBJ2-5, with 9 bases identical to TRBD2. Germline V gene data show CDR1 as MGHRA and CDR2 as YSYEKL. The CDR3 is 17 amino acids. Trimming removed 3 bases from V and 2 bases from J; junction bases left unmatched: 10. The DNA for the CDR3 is TGCGCCAGCAGCCATCCTCAGCGGGGGGAAGGGCAAGAGACCCAGTACTTC. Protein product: CASSHPQRGEGQETQYF.

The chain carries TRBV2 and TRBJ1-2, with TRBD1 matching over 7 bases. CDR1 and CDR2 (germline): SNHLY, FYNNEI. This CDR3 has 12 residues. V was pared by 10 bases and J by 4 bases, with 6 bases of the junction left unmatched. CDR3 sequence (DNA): TGTGCCACGAGAACAGGGGCCTATGGCTACACCTTC. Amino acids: CATRTGAYGYTF.

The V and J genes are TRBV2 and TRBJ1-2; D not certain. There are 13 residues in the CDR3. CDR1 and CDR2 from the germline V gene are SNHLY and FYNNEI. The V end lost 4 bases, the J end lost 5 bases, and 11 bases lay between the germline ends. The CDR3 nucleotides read TGTGCCAGCAGTGGGAGGCCATTTTATGGCTACACCTTC. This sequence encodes CASSGRPFYGYTF.

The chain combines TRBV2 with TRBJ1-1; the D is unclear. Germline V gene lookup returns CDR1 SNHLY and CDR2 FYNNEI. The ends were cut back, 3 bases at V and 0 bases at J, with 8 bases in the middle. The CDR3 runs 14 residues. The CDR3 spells CASSEVAMNTEAFF. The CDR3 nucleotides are TGTGCCAGCAGTGAGGTGGCCATGAACACTGAAGCTTTCTTT.

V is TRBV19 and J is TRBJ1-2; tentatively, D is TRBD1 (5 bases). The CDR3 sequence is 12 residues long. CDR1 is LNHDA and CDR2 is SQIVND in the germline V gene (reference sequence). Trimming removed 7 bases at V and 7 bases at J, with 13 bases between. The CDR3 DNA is TGTGCCAGTACCCTGGGGGGTCTTGGCTACACCTTC. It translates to CASTLGGLGYTF. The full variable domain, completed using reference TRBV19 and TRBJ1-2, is DGGITQSPKYLFRKEGQNVTLSCEQNLNHDAMYWYRQDPGQGLRLIYYSQIVNDFQKGDIAEGYSVSREKKESFPLTVTSAQKNPTAFYLCASTLGGLGYTFGSGTRLTVV.

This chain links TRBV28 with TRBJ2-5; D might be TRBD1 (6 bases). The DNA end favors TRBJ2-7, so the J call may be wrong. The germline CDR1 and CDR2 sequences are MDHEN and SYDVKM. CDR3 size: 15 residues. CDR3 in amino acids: CAAAGRQAPPYEQYF. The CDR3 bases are TGTGCCGCTGCTGGGCGACAGGCACCTCCCTACGAGCAGTACTTC.

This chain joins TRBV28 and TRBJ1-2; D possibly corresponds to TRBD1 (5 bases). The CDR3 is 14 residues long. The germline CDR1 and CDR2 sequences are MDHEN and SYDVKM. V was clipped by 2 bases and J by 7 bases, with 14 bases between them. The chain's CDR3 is CASSLTAGRVGYTF. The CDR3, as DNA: TGTGCCAGCAGTTTAACCGCAGGGCGAGTTGGCTACACCTTC.

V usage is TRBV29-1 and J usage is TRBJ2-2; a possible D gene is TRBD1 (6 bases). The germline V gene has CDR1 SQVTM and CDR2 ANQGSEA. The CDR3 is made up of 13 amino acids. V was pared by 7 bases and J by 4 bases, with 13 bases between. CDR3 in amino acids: CSADSLPTGELFF. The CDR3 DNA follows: TGCAGCGCGGACAGCCTTCCCACCGGGGAGCTGTTTTTT.

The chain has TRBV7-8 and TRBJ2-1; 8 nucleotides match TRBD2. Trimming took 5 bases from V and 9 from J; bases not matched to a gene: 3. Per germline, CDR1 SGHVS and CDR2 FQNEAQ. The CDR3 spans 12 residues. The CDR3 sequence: CASSQAGVEQFF. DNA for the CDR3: TGTGCCAGCAGCCAAGCGGGGGTTGAGCAGTTCTTC.

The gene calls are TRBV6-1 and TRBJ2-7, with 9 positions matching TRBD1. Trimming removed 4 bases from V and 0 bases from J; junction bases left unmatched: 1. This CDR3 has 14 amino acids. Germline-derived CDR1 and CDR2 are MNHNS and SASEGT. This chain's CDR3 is CASSVDRGSYEQYF. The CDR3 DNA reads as TGTGCCAGCAGTGTGGACAGGGGCTCCTACGAGCAGTACTTC.

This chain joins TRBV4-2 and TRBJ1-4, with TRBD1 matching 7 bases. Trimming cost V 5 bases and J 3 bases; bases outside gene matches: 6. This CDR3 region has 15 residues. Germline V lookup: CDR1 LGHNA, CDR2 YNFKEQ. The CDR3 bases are TGTGCCAGCAGCACCCAGGGACAGTCTAATGAAAAACTGTTTTTT. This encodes CASSTQGQSNEKLFF.